This TCR beta chain was sequenced in a study of T cells in Graves' hyperthyroidism and ophthalmopathy. Study in general: Peripheral blood collection took place at initial diagnosis, before any treatment.

RNA transcripts gave rise to amplified TCR beta CDR3 regions. First-round RT-PCR of the TCR CDR3 relied on the HTBI primer set. One entry per CDR3 protein results from TCRdb running MiXCR on the multiplex PCR reads. This sample has about 840,000 distinct CDR3 sequences, with 35% to 40% found just once. Worth noting for this clonotype: It is likely a read error, because the conserved phenylalanine at the end of the CDR3 is missing.

The J segment lost 7 bases and the V segment lost 3 bases, leaving 9 bases of the junction unmatched. The germline CDR1 and CDR2 sequences are SGDLS and YYNGEE. The length of the CDR3 is 14 residues. The sample taken for sequencing was blood. The gene calls are TRBV9 and TRBJ1-1, with 7 nucleotides matching TRBD1. The TCR sequence derives from a man between 18 and 35 years old with Graves' hyperthyroidism. The CDR3 loop reads CASSEEGATSEAFL. CDR3 DNA: TGTGCCAGCAGCGAGGAGGGGGCGACAAGTGAAGCTTTCCTT.